Presented here are 17 T cell receptor beta chains from one specimen sequenced in a study of T cells in Graves' hyperthyroidism and ophthalmopathy (dated by TCRdb to about 2019). Library preparation employed multiplex PCR. TCRdb names Illumina HiSeq 2000 as the instrument used. The TCR beta CDR3 regions were amplified from the RNA transcripts. A first-round RT-PCR of the TCR CDR3 used the HTBI primer set with the Qiagen OneStep RT-PCR kit. Using fastp at Q25 and MiXCR, TCRdb reprocessed the public reads and kept productive beta chains. Here each entry gathers all rows of one CDR3 protein and keeps the most common genes and DNA. The sample records fewer than 850,000 distinct CDR3 sequences, about 18% of which are singletons. In total, the top ten clones hold less than 20% of the sample. Input material: blood. These TCRs come from a man aged 50 or older with Graves' hyperthyroidism.

In the case of this clonotype: A much bigger clone sits one base away, suggesting this may be a read error. This chain links TRBV18 with TRBJ2-7; TRBD2 agrees at 7 bases. The CDR3 totals 14 residues. Germline loops: CDR1 KGHSH, CDR2 LQKENI. The DNA of the CDR3 is TGTGCCAGCCCACCCTTGGGGGAGGGCTACGAGCAGTACTTC. It yields the protein CASPPLGEGYEQYF.

This clonotype was counted at least ten times. The chain is built from TRBV28 and TRBJ2-3; perhaps TRBD2 as D (6 bases). CDR3 length: 15 amino acids. Trimming pared 7 bases from V and 1 base from J, leaving 15 bases between. The V gene's germline CDR1 is MDHEN and CDR2 SYDVKM. The CDR3 loop is CASNGGSIGTDTQYF. DNA for the CDR3: TGTGCCAGCAATGGGGGGAGTATTGGCACAGATACGCAGTATTTT.

This clonotype has only a few counts. The V call is TRBV20-1, the J call TRBJ2-7, with 15 bases matching TRBD2. Germline lookup yields CDR1 DFQATT and CDR2 SNEGSKA (reference sequence). The V gene end was trimmed by 2 bases and the J gene end by 7 bases; junction bases not matched to a gene: 18. The CDR3 loop spans 19 amino acids. CDR3 loop: CSARNPGLAGGVGRWEQYF. The CDR3, as DNA: TGCAGTGCTAGAAATCCGGGACTAGCGGGAGGCGTGGGTAGATGGGAGCAGTACTTC.

This clonotype appeared many times. The chain uses TRBV27 and TRBJ2-1; 7 nucleotides match TRBD2. Losses at the gene ends were 5 bases for V and 2 bases for J; bases not matched to a gene: 3. Germline V CDR1 and CDR2: MNHEY, SMNVEV (reference sequence). The CDR3 runs to 14 residues. CDR3 region: CASSRGTTYNEQFF. CDR3 nucleotide sequence: TGTGCCAGCAGTAGAGGGACTACCTACAATGAGCAGTTCTTC.

This clonotype has at least ten counts. The chain joins TRBV7-2 to TRBJ2-7; 11 nucleotides agree with TRBD1. The CDR3 covers 14 residues. The germline gives CDR1 SGHTA, CDR2 FQGNSA. After removal of 1 base from V and 6 bases from J, the junction contained 2 bases not matched to a gene. The CDR3 spells CASSLGGQGAEQYF. CDR3 DNA: TGTGCCAGCAGCTTAGGCGGACAGGGGGCCGAGCAGTACTTC.

The rearrangement joins TRBV5-1 to TRBJ2-3; 12 bases fit TRBD1. This CDR3 spans 16 amino acids. The germline gives CDR1 SGHRS, CDR2 YFSETQ. V lost 4 bases to trimming and J lost 6 bases; unmatched junction nucleotides: 9. Written as DNA, the CDR3 is TGCGCCAGCAGCCATGACGGGACAGGGGGCAGGGATACGCAGTATTTT. Its protein product is CASSHDGTGGRDTQYF. Complete variable domain (other parts from reference TRBV5-1 and TRBJ2-3): KAGVTQTPRYLIKTRGQQVTLSCSPISGHRSVSWYQQTPGQGLQFLFEYFSETQRNKGNFPGRFSGRQFSNSRSEMNVSTLELGDSALYLCASSHDGTGGRDTQYFGPGTRLTVL.

This clonotype occurred many times. The CDR3: CASSLTGLYNEQFF. CDR3 in DNA: TGTGCCAGCAGCTTGACAGGGCTTTACAATGAGCAGTTCTTC. V gene TRBV11-1 combines with J gene TRBJ2-1, with TRBD1 identical over 7 bases. Germline V gives CDR1 SGHAT, CDR2 FQDESV (reference sequence). This CDR3 has 14 residues. Trimming removed 3 bases from V and 4 bases from J; junction bases left unmatched: 3.

This clonotype was recorded at least ten times. The genes are TRBV30 and TRBJ2-7, with D possibly being TRBD2 (5 bases). CDR3 length: 13 residues. The V end was cut by 0 bases, the J end by 2 bases, with 8 bases between. Germline-derived CDR1 and CDR2 are GTSNPN and SVGIG (reference sequence). CDR3 sequence: CAWSVGGTYEQYF. The CDR3, as DNA: TGTGCCTGGAGTGTAGGAGGAACCTACGAGCAGTACTTC.

This clonotype was seen at least ten times. CDR3 residues: CASLADEYEQYF. The CDR3 nucleotides read TGTGCCAGCTTGGCGGACGAATACGAGCAGTACTTC. The chain is built from TRBV2 and TRBJ2-7; D is ambiguous. The CDR3 contains 12 residues. Trimming shortened V by 8 bases and J by 4 bases, and 12 bases separated the two germline ends. From germline, CDR1 is SNHLY and CDR2 FYNNEI. The full variable domain, rest sourced from reference TRBV2 and TRBJ2-7, is EPEVTQTPSHQVTQMGQEVILRCVPISNHLYFYWYRQILGQKVEFLVSFYNNEISEKSEIFDDQFSVERPDGSNFTLKIRSTKLEDSAMYFCASLADEYEQYFGPGTRLTVT.

This clonotype has at least ten counts. CDR3 DNA sequence: TGTGCCAGCAGCTTTAGGGGTGGCTCTGGAAACACCATATATTTT. Its translation: CASSFRGGSGNTIYF. The gene calls are TRBV11-2 and TRBJ1-3, with D possibly matching TRBD1 (5 bases). The ends were cut back, 3 bases at V and 0 bases at J, with 9 bases in the middle. Germline-derived CDR1 and CDR2 are SGHAT and FQNNGV. The CDR3 totals 15 residues.

V gene TRBV19 combines with J gene TRBJ1-5; D is perhaps TRBD1 (5 bases). Germline V gene lookup returns CDR1 LNHDA and CDR2 SQIVND (reference sequence). This CDR3 is built from 16 residues. The V end lost 7 bases, the J end lost 1 base, and 17 bases lay between the germline ends. The CDR3 is CASTISLRDSNQPQHF. The CDR3 coding sequence is TGTGCCAGTACAATATCCCTTAGGGACAGCAATCAGCCCCAGCATTTT.

This clonotype has ten or more counts. The chain combines TRBV7-2 with TRBJ2-3, with 13 positions matching TRBD2. CDR3 length: 15 amino acids. CDR1 and CDR2 (germline): SGHTA, FQGNSA. V shed 6 bases, J shed 5 bases, and the junction held 5 bases outside the gene matches. CDR3 DNA: TGTGCCAGCAGTCGGACTAGCGGGAGTGGAGATACGCAGTATTTT. It translates to CASSRTSGSGDTQYF.

The chain recombines TRBV7-2 with TRBJ1-3, with D uncertain. The CDR3 loop spans 14 amino acids. Trimming left V 7 bases short and J 0 bases short, with 10 bases between. The germline CDR1 and CDR2 sequences are SGHTA and FQGNSA. The CDR3 DNA reads as TGTGCCAGCACCTCCGGGTACTCTGGAAACACCATATATTTT. Protein product: CASTSGYSGNTIYF.

Worth noting for this clonotype: A much larger clone is a single base away; this may be a read error. The rearrangement links TRBV7-2 to TRBJ2-2; D may be TRBD1 or TRBD2 (5 bases each). From germline, CDR1 is SGHTA and CDR2 FQGNSA. This CDR3 has 15 residues. The CDR3 region has the DNA TGTGCCAGCGGCCAAGGGCTTCGGGGCACCGGGGAGCTGTCTTTT. As protein: CASGQGLRGTGELSF.

This clonotype was seen only a few times. A much more abundant neighbour one base away suggests this may be a read error. A read error is likely, as this CDR3 ends without the conserved phenylalanine or tryptophan. The rearrangement links TRBV2 to TRBJ1-5; D possibly corresponds to TRBD1 (5 bases). CDR1 is SNHLY, CDR2 FYNNEI, per germline. The CDR3 has 14 amino acids. With 1 base removed from V and 6 bases from J, the gap between germline ends came to 10 bases. CDR3 in amino acids: CASSEVRGTQPQHV. For the CDR3, the DNA is TGTGCCAGCAGTGAAGTTAGAGGGACTCAGCCCCAGCATGTT.

This clonotype has just a few counts. The rearrangement joins TRBV5-1 to TRBJ2-1; 7 nucleotides align to TRBD1. The germline V gene has CDR1 SGHRS and CDR2 YFSETQ. This CDR3 contains 15 residues. V shed 2 bases, J shed 4 bases, and the junction held 6 bases outside the gene matches. The CDR3 is CASSLGPGQYNEQFF. Written as DNA, the CDR3 is TGCGCCAGCAGCTTAGGGCCGGGACAGTACAATGAGCAGTTCTTC. Supplemented by reference TRBV5-1 and TRBJ2-1, the full variable domain reads KAGVTQTPRYLIKTRGQQVTLSCSPISGHRSVSWYQQTPGQGLQFLFEYFSETQRNKGNFPGRFSGRQFSNSRSEMNVSTLELGDSALYLCASSLGPGQYNEQFFGPGTRLTVL.

This clonotype was recorded many times. The CDR3 loop reads CASRGLADYEQYF. Written as DNA, the CDR3 is TGTGCCAGCAGGGGACTAGCGGACTACGAGCAGTACTTC. The chain uses TRBV27 and TRBJ2-7; 11 positions match TRBD2. Trimming removed 6 bases from V and 3 bases from J; junction bases left unmatched: 1. CDR1 and CDR2 from the germline V gene are MNHEY and SMNVEV (reference sequence). The length of the CDR3 is 13 residues.